The 15 T cell receptor beta chains listed next were all sequenced from one sample in a study of cytomegalovirus exposure and HLA in healthy donors. Amplification used 60 Vbeta primers and 13 Jbeta primers. Assay used: immunoSEQ multiplex PCR; TCRdb lists only in-frame clones, some missing. The top ten hold 0.7% to 0.8% of the sample, which has roughly 170,000 clones, 70% to 80% seen once. Sequenced input: PBMCs. The source is a female donor in good health and CMV-seronegative.

J is TRBJ2-1 and V is TRBV7-3; TRBD2 matches 8 bases. Looked up from germline, CDR1 is SGHTA and CDR2 is FQGTGA. This CDR3 comprises 15 residues. Unmatched junction bases numbered 6, after V lost 5 bases and J lost 3 bases. The CDR3 protein is CASSPTSENYNEQFF. The CDR3 bases are TGTGCCAGCAGCCCGACTAGCGAGAACTACAATGAGCAGTTCTTC.

This chain uses TRBV5-1 with TRBJ2-3, with D tentatively TRBD1 (8 bases). CDR3 size: 16 residues. Trimming took off 2 bases at V and 0 bases at J, with 13 bases between the two ends. In germline, CDR1 is SGHRS, CDR2 YFSETQ. CDR3: CASSLQGGVSTDTQYF. DNA of the CDR3: TGCGCCAGCAGCTTACAGGGGGGGGTTAGCACAGATACGCAGTATTTT. Variable domain in full (rest from reference TRBV5-1 and TRBJ2-3): KAGVTQTPRYLIKTRGQQVTLSCSPISGHRSVSWYQQTPGQGLQFLFEYFSETQRNKGNFPGRFSGRQFSNSRSEMNVSTLELGDSALYLCASSLQGGVSTDTQYFGPGTRLTVL.

This clone has only one observation. The V gene is TRBV7-9, the J gene TRBJ1-1; D ambiguous. Germline V gives CDR1 SEHNR, CDR2 FQNEAQ (reference sequence). V gave up 5 bases and J gave up 5 bases, with 15 bases separating them. The CDR3 is 14 amino acids. The DNA of the CDR3 is TGTGCCAGCAGCGCCGAGGGATTACGGACTGAAGCTTTCTTT. Its translation: CASSAEGLRTEAFF.

V usage is TRBV7-2 and J usage is TRBJ1-5, with D unclear. CDR1 is SGHTA and CDR2 is FQGNSA in the germline V gene. This CDR3 is built from 13 residues. V was clipped by 0 bases and J by 7 bases, with 7 bases between them. CDR3 loop: CASSLAFGQPQHF. DNA for the CDR3: TGTGCCAGCAGCTTAGCGTTTGGCCAGCCCCAGCATTTT. Looking up the rest from reference TRBV7-2 and TRBJ1-5 gives the full variable domain: GAGVSQSPSNKVTEKGKDVELRCDPISGHTALYWYRQSLGQGLEFLIYFQGNSAPDKSGLPSDRFSAERTGGSVSTLTIQRTQQEDSAVYLCASSLAFGQPQHFGDGTRLSIL.

CDR3 DNA: TGCGCCAGCAGCTTGGCCGCAGGGGCTAACTATGGCTACACCTTC. It specifies CASSLAAGANYGYTF. The rearrangement joins TRBV5-1 to TRBJ1-2; tentative D call: TRBD1 (6 bases). The CDR3 extends over 15 amino acids. V lost 0 bases, J lost 0 bases, and 9 bases lay in between. Germline V gene sequence: CDR1 SGHRS, CDR2 YFSETQ. Based on the CDR3 plus reference TRBV5-1 and TRBJ1-2, the full variable domain is KAGVTQTPRYLIKTRGQQVTLSCSPISGHRSVSWYQQTPGQGLQFLFEYFSETQRNKGNFPGRFSGRQFSNSRSEMNVSTLELGDSALYLCASSLAAGANYGYTFGSGTRLTVV.

This chain connects TRBV7-9 to TRBJ2-2, with D tentatively TRBD2 (5 bases). Germline CDR1 is SEHNR and CDR2 is FQNEAQ (reference sequence). The CDR3 consists of 15 residues. Trimming took off 0 bases at V and 2 bases at J, with 7 bases between the two ends. CDR3 bases: TGTGCCAGCAGCTTAGCCAGCGGAAACACCGGGGAGCTGTTTTTT. Residues: CASSLASGNTGELFF.

V usage is TRBV27 and J usage is TRBJ2-7, with a possible D match to TRBD1 (7 bases). This CDR3 has 16 residues. In germline, CDR1 is MNHEY, CDR2 SMNVEV (reference sequence). Trimming pared 1 base from V and 5 bases from J, leaving 18 bases between. The CDR3 nucleotides are TGTGCCAGCAGTTTATATGTAACAGGGGCTAGCGACGAGCAGTACTTC. Its protein product is CASSLYVTGASDEQYF.

The V gene is TRBV28, the J gene TRBJ1-2; D call uncertain. V was clipped by 5 bases and J by 8 bases, with 18 bases between them. Germline CDR1 and CDR2: MDHEN and SYDVKM. The CDR3 is 14 residues long. This chain's CDR3 is CASSGERALGGYTF. CDR3 DNA sequence: TGTGCCAGCAGTGGGGAGAGGGCCTTGGGGGGCTACACCTTC.

The chain recombines TRBV28 with TRBJ2-1, with 7 positions matching TRBD1. Germline assignment: CDR1 MDHEN and CDR2 SYDVKM. The CDR3 length is 14 residues. Trimming removed 6 bases from V and 2 bases from J; junction bases left unmatched: 4. CDR3 in amino acids: CASRGTGAYNEQFF. In DNA form, the CDR3 reads TGTGCCAGCAGGGGAACAGGGGCCTACAATGAGCAGTTCTTC.

V usage is TRBV27 and J usage is TRBJ2-1, with a weak D call TRBD2 (6 bases). V was clipped by 2 bases and J by 4 bases, with 12 bases between them. Looked up from germline, CDR1 is MNHEY and CDR2 is SMNVEV (reference sequence). The CDR3 runs 15 residues. The CDR3 protein is CASSLVRRGYNEQFF. The CDR3 nucleotides are TGTGCCAGCAGTTTAGTCAGGAGGGGATACAATGAGCAGTTCTTC.

This rearrangement joins TRBV19 to TRBJ1-6; 7 nucleotides agree with TRBD1. The CDR3 has 15 residues. The germline CDR1 and CDR2 sequences are LNHDA and SQIVND (reference sequence). V gave up 6 bases and J gave up 6 bases; unmatched junction bases: 8. The CDR3 nucleotides read TGTGCCAGTAGGAGTCAACAGGGGATTAATTCACCCCTCCACTTT. Amino acid sequence: CASRSQQGINSPLHF. The full variable domain, rest sourced from reference TRBV19 and TRBJ1-6, is DGGITQSPKYLFRKEGQNVTLSCEQNLNHDAMYWYRQDPGQGLRLIYYSQIVNDFQKGDIAEGYSVSREKKESFPLTVTSAQKNPTAFYLCASRSQQGINSPLHFGNGTRLTVT.

The genes are TRBV23-1 and TRBJ2-7; 8 nucleotides align to TRBD2. TRBV23-1 is an open reading frame whose function is uncertain. V lost 8 bases and J lost 0; bases outside the gene matches: 15. This CDR3 is built from 17 residues. In DNA form, the CDR3 reads TGCGCCAGCCCCTTCGGGGGGGGGCGCCCGGGCTCCTACGAGCAGTACTTC. The encoded protein is CASPFGGGRPGSYEQYF.

This chain connects TRBV11-3 to TRBJ2-3, with D unresolved. This CDR3 contains 13 residues. CDR1 and CDR2 (germline): SGHNT, YENEEA. V gave up 5 bases and J gave up 4 bases, with 10 bases separating them. The CDR3 spells CASSKTHSDTQYF. CDR3 bases: TGTGCCAGCAGCAAGACTCATTCAGATACGCAGTATTTT.

The chain combines TRBV12-5 with TRBJ2-1, with TRBD1 matching over 7 bases. The CDR3 sequence is 13 residues long. Germline CDR1 LGHNT, CDR2 FRNRAP. V lost 6 bases and J lost 5; bases outside the gene matches: 4. The CDR3, as DNA: TGTGCTAGTGGAAGGGACAGTCACAATGAGCAGTTCTTC. Its protein product is CASGRDSHNEQFF.

The chain uses TRBV2 and TRBJ1-1; 9 positions agree with TRBD1. Trimming at V came to 5 bases and at J to 10 bases, leaving 5 bases not matched to a gene. The length of the CDR3 is 12 residues. CDR1 is SNHLY and CDR2 is FYNNEI in the germline V gene. The CDR3 loop reads CASSRDRVGAFF. The CDR3 coding sequence is TGTGCCAGCAGTCGGGACAGGGTAGGAGCTTTCTTT.